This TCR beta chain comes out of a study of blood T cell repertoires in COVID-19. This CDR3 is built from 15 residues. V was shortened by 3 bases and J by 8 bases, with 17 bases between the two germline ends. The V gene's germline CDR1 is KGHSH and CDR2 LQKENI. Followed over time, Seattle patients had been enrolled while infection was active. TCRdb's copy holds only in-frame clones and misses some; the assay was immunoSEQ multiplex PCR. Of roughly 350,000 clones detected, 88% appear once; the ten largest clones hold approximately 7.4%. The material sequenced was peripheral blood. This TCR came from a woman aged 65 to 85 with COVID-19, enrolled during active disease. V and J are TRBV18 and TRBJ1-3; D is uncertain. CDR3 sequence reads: CASSPGLSGRDTIYF. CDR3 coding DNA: TGTGCCAGCTCACCCGGCCTCTCCGGGAGGGACACCATATATTTT.